This is a list of T cell receptor beta chains from one sample in a study of CD8+ T cells in alopecia areata. Clones were read by immunoSEQ multiplex PCR, and TCRdb kept only the in-frame ones, dropping some. Of 150,000 to 160,000 clones listed, about 51% are singletons. The material sequenced was CD8+ T cells sorted from blood, taken at week 0. The receptors derive from a human donor with alopecia areata. The CDR3 runs from the conserved cysteine through the conserved F or W. Fields, in order: J gene, V gene, D gene, clone size, CDR3 protein, CDR3 DNA. The D gene is left open where the match is weak. Rows give clone size only sometimes, using once, few, many, or a class for an expanded clone.

TRBJ2-7	TRBV9	NA	NA	CASSVAQHEQYF	TGTGCCAGCAGCGTAGCGCAACACGAGCAGTACTTC
TRBJ2-1	TRBV29-1	NA	NA	CSVTRSSYNEQFF	TGCAGCGTTACCAGGAGCTCCTACAATGAGCAGTTCTTC
TRBJ1-2	TRBV9	NA	NA	CASSEEEKAPNYGYTF	TGTGCCAGCAGCGAGGAGGAGAAGGCGCCTAACTATGGCTACACCTTC
TRBJ2-7	TRBV30	TRBD1	NA	CAWRMGQGPYEQYF	TGTGCCTGGAGGATGGGACAGGGCCCCTACGAGCAGTACTTC
TRBJ2-2	TRBV6-5	NA	once	CASSYSSSRSTGELFF	TGTGCCAGCAGTTACTCTTCCAGCAGAAGCACCGGGGAGCTGTTTTTT
TRBJ2-3	TRBV4-3	NA	NA	CASSQDLGGTSITPSTDTQYF	TGCGCCAGCAGCCAAGATCTCGGGGGCACCTCGATTACCCCTAGCACAGATACGCAGTATTTT
TRBJ1-6	TRBV5-1	NA	NA	CASSRTDNSPLHF	TGCGCCAGCAGCAGGACCGATAATTCACCCCTCCACTTT
TRBJ2-1	TRBV29-1	TRBD1	NA	CSVAGTGVYNEQFF	TGCAGCGTTGCCGGGACAGGGGTATACAATGAGCAGTTCTTC
TRBJ2-7	TRBV30	TRBD2	NA	CAWNSGALSYEQYF	TGTGCCTGGAATAGCGGGGCCCTCTCCTACGAGCAGTACTTC
TRBJ2-1	TRBV4-3	TRBD1	many	CASSQDRGPNNEQFF	TGCGCCAGCAGCCAAGACAGGGGGCCCAACAATGAGCAGTTCTTC
TRBJ2-5	TRBV30	NA	NA	CAWSVTGLKETQYF	TGTGCCTGGAGTGTGACGGGGCTAAAAGAGACCCAGTACTTC
TRBJ2-3	TRBV30	TRBD2	NA	CAWSAGRGTDTQYF	TGTGCCTGGAGTGCAGGGAGGGGCACAGATACGCAGTATTTT
TRBJ2-2	TRBV6-1	NA	NA	CASQDRRVTGELFF	TGTGCCAGTCAGGACAGGAGGGTCACCGGGGAGCTGTTTTTT
TRBJ2-3	TRBV6-6	NA	NA	CASSPAAPGQYF	TGTGCCAGCAGCCCCGCCGCTCCGGGGCAGTATTTT
TRBJ1-2	TRBV10-3	NA	few	CAISVRGTNYGYTF	TGTGCCATCAGTGTGCGGGGAACTAACTATGGCTACACCTTC
TRBJ2-7	TRBV5-1	NA	NA	CASSLTGSYEQYF	TGCGCCAGCAGCTTGACAGGCTCCTACGAGCAGTACTTC
TRBJ2-1	TRBV19	NA	NA	CASSIVPGGSHNEQFF	TGTGCCAGTAGTATAGTCCCAGGGGGGTCACACAATGAGCAGTTCTTC
TRBJ1-2	TRBV13	TRBD1	NA	CASSPNGQDSYGYTF	TGTGCCAGCAGCCCGAACGGACAGGATTCTTATGGCTACACCTTC
TRBJ2-1	TRBV5-6	TRBD2	few	CASSSSGGEQFF	TGTGCCAGCAGCTCAAGCGGGGGCGAGCAGTTCTTC
TRBJ2-7	TRBV30	TRBD1	few	CACRGQGAYEQYF	TGTGCCTGTCGCGGACAGGGGGCCTACGAGCAGTACTTC
TRBJ2-7	TRBV7-9	NA	few	CASSFGPLNEQYF	TGTGCCAGCAGCTTCGGTCCCCTGAACGAGCAGTACTTC
TRBJ2-1	TRBV6-5	TRBD2	NA	CASSGSGGPREEQFF	TGTGCCAGCAGCGGTAGCGGGGGGCCGCGAGAGGAGCAGTTCTTC
TRBJ1-1	TRBV7-6	NA	few	CASSLEGNEAFF	TGTGCCAGCAGCTTAGAGGGGAATGAAGCTTTCTTT
TRBJ1-1	TRBV30	NA	NA	CAWRVGTEAFF	TGTGCCTGGAGAGTGGGGACTGAAGCTTTCTTT
TRBJ2-7	TRBV9	TRBD2	few	CASTTSGTGEQYF	TGTGCCAGCACCACTAGCGGTACAGGGGAGCAGTACTTC
TRBJ1-1	TRBV12-5	NA	once	CASGVGRTEAFF	TGTGCTAGTGGTGTTGGTAGGACTGAAGCTTTCTTT
TRBJ1-2	TRBV30	TRBD1	NA	CAWSLGTGGYGYTF	TGTGCCTGGAGTTTGGGGACAGGGGGGTATGGCTACACCTTC
TRBJ1-4	TRBV7-2	NA	medium-sized	CASSLGQANEKLFF	TGTGCCAGCAGCTTAGGACAGGCGAACGAAAAACTGTTTTTT
TRBJ2-7	TRBV9	TRBD1	NA	CASSVATGNYEQYF	TGTGCCAGCAGCGTAGCGACAGGGAACTACGAGCAGTACTTC
TRBJ1-2	TRBV9	NA	NA	CASTPWGSNYGYTF	TGTGCCAGCACCCCCTGGGGGTCTAACTATGGCTACACCTTC
TRBJ2-7	TRBV30	NA	few	CAWSVLRTEAYEQYF	TGTGCCTGGAGTGTACTCAGGACAGAGGCCTACGAGCAGTACTTC
TRBJ1-2	TRBV9	TRBD1	NA	CASSPRDRVYADYGYTF	TGTGCCAGCAGCCCTCGGGACAGGGTATATGCGGACTATGGCTACACCTTC
TRBJ2-1	TRBV6-4	NA	NA	CASSDRGDNEQFF	TGTGCCAGCAGTGATAGGGGTGACAATGAGCAGTTCTTC
TRBJ2-7	TRBV7-9	NA	NA	CASSLSGEQYF	TGTGCCAGCAGCTTATCTGGAGAGCAGTACTTC
TRBJ2-1	TRBV11-1	TRBD1	NA	CASSLEGQGVYEQFF	TGTGCCAGCAGCTTAGAGGGACAGGGTGTGTATGAGCAGTTCTTC
TRBJ2-7	TRBV27	NA	few	CASSPQIQGRDEQYF	TGTGCCAGCAGTCCCCAGATACAGGGAAGGGACGAGCAGTACTTC
TRBJ1-1	TRBV29-1	TRBD1	NA	CSGTGTGGENTEAFF	TGCAGCGGGACCGGGACAGGGGGTGAGAACACTGAAGCTTTCTTT
TRBJ2-7	TRBV5-6	NA	NA	CASRATSQGEQYF	TGTGCCAGCAGGGCGACTAGTCAAGGCGAGCAGTACTTC
TRBJ2-7	TRBV13	NA	NA	CASSYADYAYEQYF	TGTGCCAGCAGCTATGCGGACTACGCCTACGAGCAGTACTTC
TRBJ2-7	TRBV5-1	NA	once	CASSLEPTGSSYEQYF	TGCGCCAGCAGCTTGGAACCGACGGGGAGCTCCTACGAGCAGTACTTC
TRBJ1-2	TRBV9	TRBD1	few	CASSATGDGYTF	TGTGCCAGCAGCGCCACAGGGGATGGCTACACCTTC
TRBJ1-1	TRBV25-1	NA	NA	CASSEIGATGVAFF	TGTGCCAGCAGTGAAATAGGAGCCACAGGCGTAGCTTTCTTT
TRBJ1-1	TRBV5-1	NA	few	CASSAGDNTEAFF	TGCGCCAGCAGCGCGGGGGACAACACTGAAGCTTTCTTT
TRBJ1-1	TRBV2	NA	NA	CASSETGGNTEAFF	TGTGCCAGCAGTGAAACGGGAGGGAACACTGAAGCTTTCTTT
TRBJ2-3	TRBV27	TRBD1	NA	CASSSPGTEGTDTQYF	TGTGCCAGCAGTTCCCCCGGGACAGAAGGCACAGATACGCAGTATTTT
TRBJ1-1	TRBV30	TRBD1	once	CAWMWTGVRNTEAFF	TGTGCCTGGATGTGGACAGGGGTTCGGAACACTGAAGCTTTCTTT